This T cell receptor beta chain was documented in a study of memory CD4+ T cells and cytomegalovirus serostatus (dated by TCRdb to the late 2010s). About the study as a whole: The 33 healthy Belgian adults in the cohort included 9 who were CMV seropositive and 24 who were CMV seronegative. To replicate a published TCR-based CMV serostatus classifier, the researchers sequenced the CD4+ memory TCRbeta repertoires of a Belgian cohort whose cytomegalovirus serostatus was known.

CDR1 and CDR2, looked up from the germline V gene, are SQVTM and ANQGSEA. The CDR3 sequence holds 12 residues, the cysteine and phenylalanine included. Solely the CDR3 DNA is kept, with 36 bases framed from the first base. Compared with germline, V lacks 7 bases and J lacks 0 bases; bases without a gene match: 2. Concerning this clone: Its antigen has not been determined. No base quality information exists; no much larger clone differs at one position.

A FACSAria II was used to sort memory CD4+ T cells, defined as single viable CD3+CD4+CD8-CD45RO+ cells. CMV serostatus was determined with a Roche Elecsys assay detecting serum IgG against CMV pp150, pp28, p38 and p52. After thawing, total CD4+ T cells were enriched by positive selection with CD4 magnetic microbeads. The samples came from a different study that was designed specifically to examine the CD4+ T cell memory repertoire. Peripheral blood mononuclear cells were isolated and cryopreserved according to standard operating procedures, and serum was stored at -80 degrees C. CD3-PerCP (BW264/56), CD4-APC (RPA-T4), CD45RO-PE (UCHT1) and CD8-Pacific Orange (3B5) antibodies were used for staining, and non-viable cells were excluded with Sytox blue. Genomic DNA was extracted from sorted cells with the Quick-DNA Microprep Kit. Amplification of TCRbeta DNA was done with the immunoSEQ hsTCRbeta kit, following the protocol from the manufacturer. TCRbeta libraries were sequenced on an Illumina MiSeq instrument. From the authors' description of their analysis: After out-of-frame sequences were removed, millions of distinct TCRbeta sequences remained, averaging around 61,000 per individual. Each individual was scored according to the count of over 150 previously reported CMV-associated TCRbeta sequences and the total productive distinct TCRbeta count. A beta-binomial model was reimplemented in Python, and scikit-learn random forests with default parameters were trained on data from the US cohort. Classifier performance on the Belgian cohort was summarized as median AUC with percentile confidence intervals calculated over 10,000 bootstrap iterations. TCRdb obtained this table from immuneACCESS and retained in-frame rearrangements with V and J assigned. These tables miss some clones; where compared with another copy, unresolved V genes account for less than half of the shortfall, and the remainder is unexplained. V, J and clone size reflect that table, while D and trimming were determined from the DNA. This sample lists about 57,000 clones; 65% to 80% were detected once. The ten top clones hold less than 0.95% of the sample.

Results the study describes overall, beyond this receptor: Results were interpreted as suggesting that the CMV-associated TCR signature is largely present in the CD4+ memory repertoire. On the Belgian cohort, the classifier built on the original framework reached a median bootstrapped AUC of approximately 0.94, with a 95% CI of 0.76-1.00. Of around 160 previously reported CMV-associated TCRbeta sequences, about 68 appeared in the CD4+ memory repertoires, each in one to five individuals. For predicting CMV serostatus, the median bootstrapped AUC was roughly 0.95 using the original framework and less than 0.93 using a US-trained random forest. Only CD4+CD45RO+ memory cells were sequenced, in contrast to the original study, which included naive and memory CD4+ and CD8+ populations.

Sequencing was performed on memory CD4+ T cells from blood. This receptor was identified in an adult in good health and CMV-seronegative. The V and J segments used are TRBV29-1 and TRBJ1-1; TRBD1 lines up with 7 middle nucleotides. The CDR3 in this case is CSGGGMNTEAFF. The DNA sequence is as follows: TGCAGCGGAGGGGGCATGAACACTGAAGCTTTCTTT.